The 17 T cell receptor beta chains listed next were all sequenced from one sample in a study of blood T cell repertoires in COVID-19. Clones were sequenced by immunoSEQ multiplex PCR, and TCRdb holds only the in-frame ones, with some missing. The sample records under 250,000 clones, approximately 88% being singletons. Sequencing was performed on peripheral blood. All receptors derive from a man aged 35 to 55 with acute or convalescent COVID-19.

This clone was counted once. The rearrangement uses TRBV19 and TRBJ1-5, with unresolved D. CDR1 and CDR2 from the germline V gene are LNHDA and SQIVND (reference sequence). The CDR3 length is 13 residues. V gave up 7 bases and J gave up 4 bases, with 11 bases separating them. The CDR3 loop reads CASTRQINQPQHF. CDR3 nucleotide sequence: TGTGCCAGTACGAGGCAGATAAATCAGCCCCAGCATTTT.

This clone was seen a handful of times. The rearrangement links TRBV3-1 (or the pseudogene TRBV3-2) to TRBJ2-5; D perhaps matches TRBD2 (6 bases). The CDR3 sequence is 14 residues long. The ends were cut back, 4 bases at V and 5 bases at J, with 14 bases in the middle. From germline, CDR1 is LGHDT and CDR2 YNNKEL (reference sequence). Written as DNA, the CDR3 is TGTGCCAGCAGCCTTCGACTAGGGGAGGAGACCCAGTACTTC. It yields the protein CASSLRLGEETQYF.

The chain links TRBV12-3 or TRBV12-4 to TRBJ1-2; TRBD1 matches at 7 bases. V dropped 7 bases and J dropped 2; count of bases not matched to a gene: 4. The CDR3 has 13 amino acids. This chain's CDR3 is CASTQDRNYGYTF. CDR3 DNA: TGTGCCAGCACCCAGGACAGGAACTATGGCTACACCTTC.

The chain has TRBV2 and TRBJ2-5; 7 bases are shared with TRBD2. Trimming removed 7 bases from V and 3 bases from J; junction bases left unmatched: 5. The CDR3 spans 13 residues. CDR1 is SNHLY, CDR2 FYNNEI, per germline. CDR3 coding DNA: TGTGCCAGCATCGGACTAGAGAAAGAGACCCAGTACTTC. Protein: CASIGLEKETQYF. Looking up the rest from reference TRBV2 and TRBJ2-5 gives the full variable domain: EPEVTQTPSHQVTQMGQEVILRCVPISNHLYFYWYRQILGQKVEFLVSFYNNEISEKSEIFDDQFSVERPDGSNFTLKIRSTKLEDSAMYFCASIGLEKETQYFGPGTRLLVL.

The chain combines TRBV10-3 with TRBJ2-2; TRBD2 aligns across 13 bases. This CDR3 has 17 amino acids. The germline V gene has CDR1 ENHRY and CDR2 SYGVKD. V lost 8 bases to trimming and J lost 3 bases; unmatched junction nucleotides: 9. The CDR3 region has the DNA TGTGCCATCGGGGGGGGGACTAGCGGGATTTACACCGGGGAGCTGTTTTTT. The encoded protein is CAIGGGTSGIYTGELFF.

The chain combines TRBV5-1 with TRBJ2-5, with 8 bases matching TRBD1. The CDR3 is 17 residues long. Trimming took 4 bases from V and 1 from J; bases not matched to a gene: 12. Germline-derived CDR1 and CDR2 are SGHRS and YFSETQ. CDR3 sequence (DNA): TGCGCCAGCAGCCTAGGGACAGGACAGGCATCCCAAGAGACCCAGTACTTC. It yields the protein CASSLGTGQASQETQYF.

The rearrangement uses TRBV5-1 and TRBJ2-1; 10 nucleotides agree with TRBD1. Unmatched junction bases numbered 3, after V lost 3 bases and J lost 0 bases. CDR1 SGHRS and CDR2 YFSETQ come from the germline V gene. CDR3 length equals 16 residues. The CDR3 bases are TGCGCCAGCAGCTCGGACAGGGGGGACTCCTACAATGAGCAGTTCTTC. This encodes CASSSDRGDSYNEQFF. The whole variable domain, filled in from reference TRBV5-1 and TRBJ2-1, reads KAGVTQTPRYLIKTRGQQVTLSCSPISGHRSVSWYQQTPGQGLQFLFEYFSETQRNKGNFPGRFSGRQFSNSRSEMNVSTLELGDSALYLCASSSDRGDSYNEQFFGPGTRLTVL.

Here the CDR3 reads CASSALLGADTQYF. CDR3 bases: TGTGCCAGTAGTGCTCTATTAGGAGCAGATACGCAGTATTTT. The V and J genes are TRBV19 and TRBJ2-3, with D unclear. V gave up 5 bases and J gave up 4 bases, with 13 bases separating them. In germline, CDR1 is LNHDA, CDR2 SQIVND (reference sequence). The CDR3 runs to 14 residues.

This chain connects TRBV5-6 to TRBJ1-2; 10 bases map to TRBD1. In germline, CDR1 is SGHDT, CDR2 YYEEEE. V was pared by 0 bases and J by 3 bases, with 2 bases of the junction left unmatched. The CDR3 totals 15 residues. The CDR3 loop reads CASSLAGTGDYGYTF. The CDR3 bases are TGTGCCAGCAGCTTGGCCGGGACAGGGGACTATGGCTACACCTTC.

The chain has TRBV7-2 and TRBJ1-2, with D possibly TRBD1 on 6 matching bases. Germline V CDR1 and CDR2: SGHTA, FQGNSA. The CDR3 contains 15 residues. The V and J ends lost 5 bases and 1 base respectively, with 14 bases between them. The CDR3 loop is CASSVQGGGNYGYTF. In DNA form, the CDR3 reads TGTGCCAGCAGCGTACAGGGTGGGGGTAACTATGGCTACACCTTC.

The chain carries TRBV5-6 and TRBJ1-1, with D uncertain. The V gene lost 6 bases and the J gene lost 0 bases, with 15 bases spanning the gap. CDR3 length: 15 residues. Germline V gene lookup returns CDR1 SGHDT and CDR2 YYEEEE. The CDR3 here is CASTPLARMNTEAFF. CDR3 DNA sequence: TGTGCCAGCACCCCGTTGGCACGCATGAACACTGAAGCTTTCTTT.

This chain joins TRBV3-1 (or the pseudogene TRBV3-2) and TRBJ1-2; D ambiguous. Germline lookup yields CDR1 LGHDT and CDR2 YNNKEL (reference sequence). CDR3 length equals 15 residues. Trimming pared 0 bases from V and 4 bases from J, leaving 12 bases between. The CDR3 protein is CASSQDLGAGYGYTF. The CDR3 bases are TGTGCCAGCAGCCAAGACCTGGGCGCGGGCTATGGCTACACCTTC.

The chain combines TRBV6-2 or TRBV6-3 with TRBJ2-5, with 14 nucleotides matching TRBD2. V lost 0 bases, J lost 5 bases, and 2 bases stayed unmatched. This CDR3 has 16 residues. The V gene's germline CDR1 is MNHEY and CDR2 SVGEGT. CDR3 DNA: TGTGCCAGCAGTTACTCGAGGACTAGCGGGGGGGAGACCCAGTACTTC. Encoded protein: CASSYSRTSGGETQYF.

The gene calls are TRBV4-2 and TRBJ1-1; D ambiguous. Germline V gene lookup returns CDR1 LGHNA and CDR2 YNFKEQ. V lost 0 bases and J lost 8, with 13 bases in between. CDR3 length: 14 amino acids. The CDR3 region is CASSQDKWSTEAFF. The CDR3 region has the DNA TGTGCCAGCAGCCAAGATAAGTGGAGCACCGAAGCTTTCTTT.

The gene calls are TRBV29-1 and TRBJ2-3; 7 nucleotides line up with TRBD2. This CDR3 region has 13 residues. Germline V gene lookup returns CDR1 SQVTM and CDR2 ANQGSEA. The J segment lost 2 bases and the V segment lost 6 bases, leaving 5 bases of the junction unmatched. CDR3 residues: CSVRRGSTDTQYF. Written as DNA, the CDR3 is TGCAGCGTCAGGCGGGGGTCCACAGATACGCAGTATTTT.

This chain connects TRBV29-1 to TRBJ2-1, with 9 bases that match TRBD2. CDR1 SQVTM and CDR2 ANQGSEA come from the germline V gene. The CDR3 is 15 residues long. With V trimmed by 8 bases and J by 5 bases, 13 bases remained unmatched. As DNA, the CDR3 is TGCAGCTCCTCGCGGGCTAGCGGGACGGACAATGAGCAGTTCTTC. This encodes CSSSRASGTDNEQFF.

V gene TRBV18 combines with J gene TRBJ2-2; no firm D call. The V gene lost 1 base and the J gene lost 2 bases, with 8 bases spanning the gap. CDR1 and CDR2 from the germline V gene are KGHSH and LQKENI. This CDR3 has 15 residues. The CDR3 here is CASSPRDINTGELFF. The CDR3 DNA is TGTGCCAGCTCACCACGCGACATTAACACCGGGGAGCTGTTTTTT. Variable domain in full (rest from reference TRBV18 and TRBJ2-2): NAGVMQNPRHLVRRRGQEARLRCSPMKGHSHVYWYRQLPEEGLKFMVYLQKENIIDESGMPKERFSAEFPKEGPSILRIQQVVRGDSAAYFCASSPRDINTGELFFGEGSRLTVL.